The present entry profiles one T cell receptor (beta chain) with its context. As yet, its antigen is unknown. Every isolated RNA sample was fully reverse transcribed, so sequencing captured expressed TCRB transcripts. Data came from immunoSEQ multiplex PCR; TCRdb stores just in-frame clones and leaves some out. The data contain 130,000 or so clones, roughly 17% of them singletons. In total, each donor contributed a single heparinised blood draw that averaged roughly 100 mL. The source of the sample is a study of beta chain features in type 1 diabetes. Across the study: Patients did not differ from healthy donors in age, gender or cell yield.

Findings and limits, study-wide: Shorter TCRB CDR3s, moderately but significantly so, were found in Type 1 diabetes patients in all four CD4+ subsets.

Material for sequencing was central memory CD4+ T cells from blood. The TCR sequence derives from a man younger than 35 with type 1 diabetes.

The CDR3 nucleotides are TGTGCCAGCAGACTAGCGGACCCCGGGGATGAGCAGTTCTTC. This gives the protein CASRLADPGDEQFF. This rearrangement joins TRBV2 to TRBJ2-1, with 8 bases lining up with TRBD2. Germline loops: CDR1 SNHLY, CDR2 FYNNEI. The J segment lost 8 bases and the V segment lost 6 bases, leaving 9 bases of the junction unmatched. The CDR3 loop spans 14 amino acids.